This paragraph reports one T cell receptor (beta chain). The sample originates from a study of blood T cell repertoires in COVID-19. At the level of the study: Material from acute and convalescent COVID-19 was sourced from the United States, Italy and Spain. Sources were T cells, B-cell-depleted T cells, or PBMCs; the material itself was cDNA or gDNA.

In the original processing: It was from reference gene primer amplification that nucleated cell counts were estimated. Assay: immunoSEQ multiplex PCR; the TCRdb copy retains only in-frame clones and omits some. V and J calls and clone size are given by that table; D and trimming were obtained from the DNA. The sample consists of some 120,000 clones, around 85% of them appearing once. Sequencing was done on a sample of peripheral blood. This receptor was taken from a human donor in a cohort sampled during active COVID-19.

As DNA, the CDR3 is TGTGCCAGCACCAGATCCCAGGGTGCCTACGAGCAGTACTTC. This encodes CASTRSQGAYEQYF. The chain uses TRBV5-6 and TRBJ2-7; TRBD1 is a possible D gene (5 bases). The germline CDR1 and CDR2 sequences are SGHDT and YYEEEE. The V end was cut by 6 bases, the J end by 2 bases, with 15 bases between. This CDR3 spans 14 amino acids.